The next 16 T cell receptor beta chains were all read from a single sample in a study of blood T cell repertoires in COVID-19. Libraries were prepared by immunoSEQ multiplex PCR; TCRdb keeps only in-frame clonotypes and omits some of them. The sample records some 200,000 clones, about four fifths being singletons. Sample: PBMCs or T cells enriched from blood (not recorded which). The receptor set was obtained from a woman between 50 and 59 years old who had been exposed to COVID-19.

The CDR3 DNA sequence: TGCGCCAGCAGCCAAGGGGCAGTACGCTTATTCGGGGAGCTGTTTTTT. It codes for CASSQGAVRLFGELFF. The rearrangement joins TRBV4-1 to TRBJ2-2; D is undetermined. The CDR3 covers 16 residues. The V end was cut by 1 base, the J end by 7 bases, with 16 bases between. Germline V gives CDR1 MGHRA, CDR2 YSYEKL.

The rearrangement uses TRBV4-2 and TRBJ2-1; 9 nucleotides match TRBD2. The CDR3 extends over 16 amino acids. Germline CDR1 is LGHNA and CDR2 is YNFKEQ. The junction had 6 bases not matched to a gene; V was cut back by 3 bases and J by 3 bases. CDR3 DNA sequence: TGTGCCAGCAGCCAGGATGGGCGGGGGGGCTACAATGAGCAGTTCTTC. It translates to CASSQDGRGGYNEQFF.

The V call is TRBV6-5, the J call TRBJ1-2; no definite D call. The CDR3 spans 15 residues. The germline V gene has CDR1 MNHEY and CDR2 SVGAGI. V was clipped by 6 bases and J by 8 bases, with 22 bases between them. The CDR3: CASSPNQLRAGGYTF. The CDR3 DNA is TGTGCCAGCAGCCCCAATCAACTACGAGCGGGCGGCTACACCTTC.

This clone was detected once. This CDR3 reads CASSPSGDTQYF. The CDR3 DNA follows: TGTGCCAGCAGCCCTTCGGGAGATACGCAGTATTTT. The rearrangement joins TRBV11-2 to TRBJ2-3; D remains ambiguous. Trimming shortened V by 5 bases and J by 5 bases, and 8 bases separated the two germline ends. The CDR3 has 12 amino acids. The V gene's germline CDR1 is SGHAT and CDR2 FQNNGV.

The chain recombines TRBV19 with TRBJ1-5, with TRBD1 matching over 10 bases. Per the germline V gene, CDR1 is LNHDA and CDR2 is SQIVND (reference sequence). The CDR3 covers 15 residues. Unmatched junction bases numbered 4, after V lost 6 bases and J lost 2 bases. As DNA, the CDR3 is TGTGCCAGTAGCGACAGGGGGCTAGGCAATCAGCCCCAGCATTTT. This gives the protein CASSDRGLGNQPQHF.

The CDR3 region is CASSDAGREGNQPQHF. The CDR3 bases are TGTGCCAGCAGTGACGCCGGCAGGGAAGGCAATCAGCCCCAGCATTTT. The V gene is TRBV6-4, the J gene TRBJ1-5, with D maybe TRBD1 (5 bases). V lost 2 bases and J lost 2, with 13 bases in between. The CDR3 totals 16 residues. The germline V gene encodes CDR1 MRHNA and CDR2 SNTAGT.

Here the CDR3 reads CASSPPGSYEQYF. CDR3 DNA: TGTGCCAGCAGCCCGCCGGGATCCTACGAGCAGTACTTC. This chain connects TRBV11-2 to TRBJ2-7; a weak D match, TRBD2 (5 bases). The germline V gene encodes CDR1 SGHAT and CDR2 FQNNGV. CDR3 length: 13 residues. The V gene lost 5 bases and the J gene lost 1 base, with 9 bases spanning the gap.

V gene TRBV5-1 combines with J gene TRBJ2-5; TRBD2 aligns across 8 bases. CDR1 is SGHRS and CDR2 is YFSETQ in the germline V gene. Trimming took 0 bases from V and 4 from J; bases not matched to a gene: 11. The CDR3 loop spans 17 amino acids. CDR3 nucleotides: TGCGCCAGCAGCTTGGGTTGGCTAGCGGGCTCACTAGAGACCCAGTACTTC. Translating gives CASSLGWLAGSLETQYF.

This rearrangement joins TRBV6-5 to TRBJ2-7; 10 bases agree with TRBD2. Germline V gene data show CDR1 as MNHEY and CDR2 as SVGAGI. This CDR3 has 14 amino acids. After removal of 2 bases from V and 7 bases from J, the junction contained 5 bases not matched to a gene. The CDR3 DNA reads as TGTGCCAGCAGTTACGGACTAGCGGAAGGTGAGCAGTACTTC. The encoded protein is CASSYGLAEGEQYF.

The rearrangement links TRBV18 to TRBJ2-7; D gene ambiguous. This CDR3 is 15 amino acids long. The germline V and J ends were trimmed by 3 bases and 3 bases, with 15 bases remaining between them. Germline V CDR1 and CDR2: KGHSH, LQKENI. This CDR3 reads CASSPAPTGDYEQYF. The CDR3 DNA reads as TGTGCCAGCTCACCCGCCCCGACCGGAGACTACGAGCAGTACTTC.

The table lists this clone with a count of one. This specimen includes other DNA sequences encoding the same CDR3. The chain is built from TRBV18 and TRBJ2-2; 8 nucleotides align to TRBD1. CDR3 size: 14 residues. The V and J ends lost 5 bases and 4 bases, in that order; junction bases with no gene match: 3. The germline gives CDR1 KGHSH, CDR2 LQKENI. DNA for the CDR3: TGTGCCAGCTCATCCGACAGGGGCACCGGGGAGCTGTTTTTT. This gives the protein CASSSDRGTGELFF.

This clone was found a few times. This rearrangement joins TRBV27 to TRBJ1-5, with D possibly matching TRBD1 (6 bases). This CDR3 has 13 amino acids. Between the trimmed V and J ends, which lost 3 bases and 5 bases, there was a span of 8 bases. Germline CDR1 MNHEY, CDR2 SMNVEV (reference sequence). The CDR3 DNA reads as TGTGCCAGCAGTTTCAGGGGCGATCAGCCCCAGCATTTT. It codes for CASSFRGDQPQHF.

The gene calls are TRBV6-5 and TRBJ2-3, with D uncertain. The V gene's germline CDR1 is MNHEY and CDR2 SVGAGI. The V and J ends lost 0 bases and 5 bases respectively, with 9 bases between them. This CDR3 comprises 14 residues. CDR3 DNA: TGTGCCAGCAGTTACTCGCGGTTGGAAGATACGCAGTATTTT. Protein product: CASSYSRLEDTQYF.

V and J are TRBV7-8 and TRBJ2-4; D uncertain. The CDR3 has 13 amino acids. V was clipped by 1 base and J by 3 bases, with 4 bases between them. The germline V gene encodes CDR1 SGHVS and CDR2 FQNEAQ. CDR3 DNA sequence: TGTGCCAGCAGCTTAGGGAGCAAAAACATTCAGTACTTC. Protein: CASSLGSKNIQYF. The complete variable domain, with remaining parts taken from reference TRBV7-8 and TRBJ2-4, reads GAGVSQSPRYKVAKRGQDVALRCDPISGHVSLFWYQQALGQGPEFLTYFQNEAQLDKSGLPSDRFFAERPEGSVSTLKIQRTQQEDSAVYLCASSLGSKNIQYFGAGTRLSVL.

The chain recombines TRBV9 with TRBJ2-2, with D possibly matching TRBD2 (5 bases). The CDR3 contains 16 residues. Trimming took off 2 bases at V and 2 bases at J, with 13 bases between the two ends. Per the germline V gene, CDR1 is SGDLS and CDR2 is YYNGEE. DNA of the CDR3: TGTGCCAGCAGCGTCGTACTAGAGCCTAACACCGGGGAGCTGTTTTTT. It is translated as CASSVVLEPNTGELFF. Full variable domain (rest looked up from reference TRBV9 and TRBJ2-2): DSGVTQTPKHLITATGQRVTLRCSPRSGDLSVYWYQQSLDQGLQFLIQYYNGEERAKGNILERFSAQQFPDLHSELNLSSLELGDSALYFCASSVVLEPNTGELFFGEGSRLTVL.

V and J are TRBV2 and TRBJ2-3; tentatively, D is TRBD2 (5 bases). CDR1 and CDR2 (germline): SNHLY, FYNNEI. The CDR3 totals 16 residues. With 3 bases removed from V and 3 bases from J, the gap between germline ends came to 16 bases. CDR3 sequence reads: CASSESSPFGTDTQYF. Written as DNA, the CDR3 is TGTGCCAGCAGTGAGTCTAGCCCTTTTGGGACAGATACGCAGTATTTT. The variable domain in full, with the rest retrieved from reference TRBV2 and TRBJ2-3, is EPEVTQTPSHQVTQMGQEVILRCVPISNHLYFYWYRQILGQKVEFLVSFYNNEISEKSEIFDDQFSVERPDGSNFTLKIRSTKLEDSAMYFCASSESSPFGTDTQYFGPGTRLTVL.